This TCR beta chain originates from a study of blood T cell repertoires in COVID-19. CDR3 size: 12 residues. Germline trimming cut 8 bases from V and 4 bases from J; bases unmatched to any gene: 2. Germline lookup yields CDR1 SNHLY and CDR2 FYNNEI. As handled by the study authors: Reference gene primer amplification gave nucleated cell count estimates. Method: immunoSEQ multiplex PCR; TCRdb's copy keeps in-frame clones and lacks some. Clone size and the V and J calls come from that table; the DNA yielded D and trimming. The sample yields approximately 260,000 clones, about 86% seen once. The sequenced sample was PBMCs or T cells enriched from blood (not recorded which). The sequence came from a man between 25 and 39 years old with acute COVID-19. This chain links TRBV2 with TRBJ1-2; 9 positions match TRBD1. The CDR3 bases are TGTGCCAGCGGGACAGGGCTCTATGGCTACACCTTC. Encoded protein: CASGTGLYGYTF.